This T cell receptor beta chain was sequenced during a study of Ad26.COV2.S vaccination and SARS-CoV-2 variants. Profiling relied on immunoSEQ multiplex PCR, and the TCRdb table lists in-frame clones only, not all of them. This table holds fewer than 50,000 clones, 65% to 90% found once. General study findings and limits: Substantial post-vaccination breadth of spike-specific CD8+ and CD4+ T cell responses was reported.

A remark on this clone: The antigen is unknown.

The CDR3 sequence is 16 residues long. Trimming removed 2 bases from V and 1 base from J; junction bases left unmatched: 4. Germline V gene data show CDR1 as KGHDR and CDR2 as SFDVKD. V gene TRBV24-1 combines with J gene TRBJ2-1, with 7 bases that match TRBD1. The source of this sequence is a human donor who had recovered from COVID-19. The source material was peripheral blood, sampled after recovery from COVID-19. CDR3 DNA sequence: TGTGCCACCAGTGATTCCGGGACAGAATCCTACAATGAGCAGTTCTTC. It translates to CATSDSGTESYNEQFF.